Listed here are 26 T cell receptor beta chains from one sample, sequenced in a study of T cell repertoires in cytomegalovirus infection. TCRdb independently ran MiXCR on the reads; one entry per CDR3 protein. The table shows about 680,000 distinct CDR3 sequences, with 20% to 25% occurring only once. The sequencing sample was made of CD8+ T cells from PBMCs. These receptors all stem from a human donor in good health (CMV status not recorded). Some clones in this sample may be carry-over from other donors' samples.

The V and J genes are TRBV20-1 and TRBJ1-1, with no clear D. The CDR3 sequence is 12 residues long. Trimming cost V 5 bases and J 3 bases, with 10 bases left between them. Looked up from germline, CDR1 is DFQATT and CDR2 is SNEGSKA (reference sequence). The DNA for the CDR3 is TGCAGTGCTGGGCCCTGGGACACTGAAGCTTTCTTT. Amino acid sequence: CSAGPWDTEAFF.

CDR3 sequence reads: CASSQEGGSDTQYF. As DNA, the CDR3 is TGCGCCAGCAGCCAAGAGGGGGGTTCAGATACGCAGTATTTT. The V and J genes are TRBV4-1 and TRBJ2-3, with TRBD2 as a possible D gene (6 bases). Trimming cost V 0 bases and J 4 bases, with 8 bases left between them. Germline CDR1 reads MGHRA; CDR2 reads YSYEKL. This CDR3 region has 14 residues.

This clonotype was counted a few times. The chain's CDR3 is CASSQVASGRAEQFF. For the CDR3, the DNA is TGTGCCAGCAGCCAAGTGGCTAGTGGTCGCGCTGAGCAGTTCTTC. V and J are TRBV3-1 and TRBJ2-1; D not resolved. This CDR3 has 15 amino acids. V lost 1 base, J lost 9 bases, and 16 bases lay in between. CDR1 and CDR2 from the germline V gene are LGHDT and YNNKEL (reference sequence).

This clonotype was detected ten times or more. The chain employs TRBV7-8 and TRBJ2-1, with D possibly matching TRBD2 (7 bases). Deletions cut 8 bases from V and 7 bases from J, with 9 bases between. This CDR3 has 11 amino acids. Germline loops: CDR1 SGHVS, CDR2 FQNEAQ. The CDR3 here is CASAGANEQFF. The CDR3 DNA reads as TGTGCCAGCGCGGGGGCTAATGAGCAGTTCTTC.

The V gene is TRBV15, the J gene TRBJ2-4; 7 bases agree with TRBD2. Germline V gene lookup returns CDR1 LNHNV and CDR2 YYDKDF (reference sequence). V was clipped by 5 bases and J by 6 bases; unmatched bases: 10. The CDR3 runs 15 residues. The CDR3 DNA reads TGTGCCACCAGCTCCGGGGGAGGGGTTGGAAACATTCAGTACTTC. Protein: CATSSGGGVGNIQYF.

This clonotype was counted between two and nine times. The J gene is TRBJ1-6, the V gene TRBV28, with 7 bases that match TRBD1. Germline V gene data show CDR1 as MDHEN and CDR2 as SYDVKM. Trimming removed 7 bases from V and 13 bases from J; junction bases left unmatched: 16. The CDR3 consists of 15 residues. As DNA, the CDR3 is TGTGCCAGCATCCCCCAGGACAGGTTTGCGTGGCCCCTCCACTTT. Amino acids: CASIPQDRFAWPLHF.

This clonotype was counted many times. The CDR3 protein is CASSLGGPDTQYF. The CDR3 DNA is TGTGCCAGCAGCTTAGGGGGGCCAGATACGCAGTATTTT. This chain connects TRBV7-8 to TRBJ2-3; TRBD1 is a possible D gene (6 bases). The CDR3 has 13 amino acids. Germline V CDR1 and CDR2: SGHVS, FQNEAQ. The germline V and J ends were trimmed by 1 base and 4 bases, with 6 bases remaining between them. Full variable domain (outside the CDR3, taken from reference TRBV7-8 and TRBJ2-3): GAGVSQSPRYKVAKRGQDVALRCDPISGHVSLFWYQQALGQGPEFLTYFQNEAQLDKSGLPSDRFFAERPEGSVSTLKIQRTQQEDSAVYLCASSLGGPDTQYFGPGTRLTVL.

This clonotype was picked up many times. The J gene is TRBJ1-1, the V gene TRBV6-1; TRBD1 agrees at 7 bases. This CDR3 region has 10 residues. CDR1 and CDR2 from the germline V gene are MNHNS and SASEGT. Germline trimming cut 8 bases from V and 7 bases from J; bases unmatched to any gene: 1. This chain's CDR3 is CASGTVEAFF. The CDR3 region has the DNA TGTGCCAGCGGGACAGTTGAAGCTTTCTTT.

A word on this clonotype: A single base is all that separates this from a far larger clone, so a read error is likely. The chain recombines TRBV12-3 or TRBV12-4 with TRBJ2-3, with D unclear. The CDR3 totals 10 residues. This CDR3 is CANSGDTQYF. For the CDR3, the DNA is TGTGCCAACAGTGGAGATACGCAGTATTTT.

CDR3 sequence (DNA): TGCGCCAGCAGTGAGGGCCTTCAGAACACTGAAGCTTTCTTT. Protein: CASSEGLQNTEAFF. J is TRBJ1-1 and V is TRBV10-1; no clear D gene. Trimming left V 2 bases short and J 1 base short, with 8 bases between. The CDR3 contains 14 residues. CDR1 and CDR2 (germline): WNHNN, SYGVQD (reference sequence).

The rearrangement joins TRBV15 to TRBJ2-6; maybe TRBD2 (5 bases). This CDR3 contains 17 residues. CDR1 LNHNV and CDR2 YYDKDF come from the germline V gene (reference sequence). Trimming stripped 4 bases from V and 0 bases from J, with 13 bases between. This chain's CDR3 is CATSTLTDFSGANVLTF. DNA of the CDR3: TGTGCCACCAGCACACTAACGGACTTCTCTGGGGCCAACGTCCTGACTTTC.

This clonotype showed up many times. This chain uses TRBV7-2 with TRBJ2-1; the match to TRBD2 covers 15 bases. Germline V gene lookup returns CDR1 SGHTA and CDR2 FQGNSA. Losses at the gene ends were 5 bases for V and 4 bases for J; bases not matched to a gene: 12. The CDR3 is made up of 19 amino acids. CDR3 coding DNA: TGTGCCAGCAGCCCCACACCGGGACTAGCGGGGGGATTATACAATGAGCAGTTCTTC. It is translated as CASSPTPGLAGGLYNEQFF.

Many counts were recorded for this clonotype. V gene TRBV7-2 combines with J gene TRBJ2-5; tentative D call: TRBD1 (6 bases). The CDR3 spans 15 residues. Germline V lookup: CDR1 SGHTA, CDR2 FQGNSA. V lost 3 bases, J lost 1 base, and 12 bases lay in between. The CDR3, as DNA: TGTGCCAGCAGCTTCCCCCGGGACATCCAAGAGACCCAGTACTTC. This codes for CASSFPRDIQETQYF.

This clonotype was counted only a few times. The chain joins TRBV28 to TRBJ2-4; D is ambiguous. Germline V gene sequence: CDR1 MDHEN, CDR2 SYDVKM. The CDR3 is 15 amino acids. V was trimmed by 3 bases and J by 5 bases, leaving 14 bases between them. For the CDR3, the DNA is TGTGCCAGCAGTTTGGCTTTGGGCAACGAAAACATTCAGTACTTC. It is translated as CASSLALGNENIQYF.

This CDR3 reads CASNSPLHF. The CDR3 DNA reads TGTGCCAGCAATTCACCCCTCCACTTT. V usage is TRBV6-8 and J usage is TRBJ1-6; no reliable D call. This CDR3 has 9 residues. V was trimmed by 7 bases and J by 8 bases, leaving 0 bases between them. Germline V lookup: CDR1 MNHGY, CDR2 SAAAGT.

This clonotype appeared a single time. V usage is TRBV4-1 and J usage is TRBJ1-1, with TRBD1 identical over 7 bases. The germline gives CDR1 MGHRA, CDR2 YSYEKL. This CDR3 comprises 15 residues. The trim removed 3 bases at V and 5 bases at J, leaving 9 bases unmatched. CDR3 coding DNA: TGCGCCAGCAGCCAGTTCGCAGACAGGGAGACTGAAGCTTTCTTT. It codes for CASSQFADRETEAFF.

CDR3 loop: CASSIVGVGLNTEAFF. Written as DNA, the CDR3 is TGTGCCAGTAGTATCGTTGGCGTGGGACTGAACACTGAAGCTTTCTTT. V gene TRBV19 combines with J gene TRBJ1-1; TRBD1 is a possible D gene (5 bases). This CDR3 is built from 16 residues. V was shortened by 3 bases and J by 0 bases, with 14 bases between the two germline ends. Germline values: CDR1 LNHDA, CDR2 SQIVND (reference sequence).

Comment on this clonotype: This could be a read error, since a much larger clone is one nucleotide away. The chain joins TRBV12-3 or TRBV12-4 to TRBJ1-5; TRBD1 matches at 8 bases. This CDR3 spans 17 amino acids. With V trimmed by 5 bases and J by 1 base, 10 bases remained unmatched. The CDR3 sequence is CASSLNRGWVSNQPQHF. CDR3 coding DNA: TGTGCCAGCAGTCTAAACAGGGGGTGGGTAAGCAATCAGCCCCAGCATTTT.

This clonotype was seen repeatedly, ten times or more. This rearrangement joins TRBV7-6 to TRBJ2-6, with unresolved D. CDR1 is SGHVS, CDR2 FNYEAQ, per germline. The CDR3 sequence is 15 residues long. Trimming removed 4 bases from V and 7 bases from J, with 14 bases in between. CDR3 DNA: TGTGCCAGCAGCTACCAAATCGCCGGCGCCAACGTCCTGACTTTC. It translates to CASSYQIAGANVLTF. Looking up the rest from reference TRBV7-6 and TRBJ2-6 gives the full variable domain: GAGVSQSPRYKVTKRGQDVALRCDPISGHVSLYWYRQALGQGPEFLTYFNYEAQQDKSGLPNDRFSAERPEGSISTLTIQRTEQRDSAMYRCASSYQIAGANVLTFGAGSRLTVL.

This clonotype occurred a few times. J is TRBJ1-2 and V is TRBV20-1, with unresolved D. The CDR3 has 12 amino acids. Germline assignment: CDR1 DFQATT and CDR2 SNEGSKA (reference sequence). With 4 bases removed from V and 1 base from J, the gap between germline ends came to 7 bases. As DNA, the CDR3 is TGCAGTGCTACCGAGAGTAACTATGGCTACACCTTC. It yields the protein CSATESNYGYTF.

This clonotype occurred a few times. V is TRBV6-1 and J is TRBJ1-4; D unresolved. Between the trimmed V and J ends, which lost 5 bases and 4 bases, there was a span of 11 bases. The CDR3 is 14 residues long. CDR1 and CDR2 (germline): MNHNS, SASEGT. Written as DNA, the CDR3 is TGTGCCAGCAGTCCGACGTATGTTAATGAAAAACTGTTTTTT. Protein sequence: CASSPTYVNEKLFF.

This clonotype was detected many times. This chain links TRBV7-2 with TRBJ2-7; no definite D call. The CDR3 sequence is 13 residues long. Trimming took off 1 base at V and 6 bases at J, with 10 bases between the two ends. Germline V gives CDR1 SGHTA, CDR2 FQGNSA. The CDR3 spells CASSLGPLGEQYV. The CDR3 nucleotides read TGTGCCAGCAGCTTAGGGCCCCTCGGCGAGCAGTACGTC.

The CDR3 is CASSFSGGAETEAFF. CDR3 bases: TGTGCCAGCAGTTTCTCAGGGGGCGCGGAGACTGAAGCTTTCTTT. The genes are TRBV9 and TRBJ1-1, with 8 bases fitting TRBD1. This CDR3 region has 15 residues. With V trimmed by 5 bases and J by 5 bases, 11 bases remained unmatched. The germline V gene has CDR1 SGDLS and CDR2 YYNGEE.

This clonotype was detected ten times or more. The chain is built from TRBV7-8 and TRBJ1-5; 11 bases are shared with TRBD1. After removal of 3 bases from V and 4 bases from J, the junction contained 5 bases not matched to a gene. This CDR3 is built from 16 residues. In germline, CDR1 is SGHVS, CDR2 FQNEAQ. CDR3: CASSFIGTGGNQPQHF. In DNA form, the CDR3 reads TGTGCCAGCAGCTTTATCGGGACAGGGGGAAATCAGCCCCAGCATTTT. Together with reference TRBV7-8 and TRBJ1-5, the CDR3 gives the full variable domain: GAGVSQSPRYKVAKRGQDVALRCDPISGHVSLFWYQQALGQGPEFLTYFQNEAQLDKSGLPSDRFFAERPEGSVSTLKIQRTQQEDSAVYLCASSFIGTGGNQPQHFGDGTRLSIL.

This clonotype was observed a handful of times. The chain uses TRBV6-2 or TRBV6-3 and TRBJ2-3, with D perhaps TRBD1 or TRBD2 (5 bases each). The CDR3 extends over 16 amino acids. In germline, CDR1 is MNHEY, CDR2 SVGEGT. Trimming took off 8 bases at V and 4 bases at J, with 22 bases between the two ends. The CDR3, as DNA: TGTGCCAGCTACTTTAAGGTCTTCGGGGACCCAGATACGCAGTATTTT. Protein product: CASYFKVFGDPDTQYF.

This clonotype was counted many times. This chain joins TRBV7-6 and TRBJ1-2, with D possibly being TRBD1 (6 bases). Looked up from germline, CDR1 is SGHVS and CDR2 is FNYEAQ. Trimming removed 6 bases at V and 6 bases at J, with 14 bases between. The CDR3 has 13 amino acids. CDR3 in amino acids: CASSSGGGDGYTF. The CDR3 DNA sequence: TGTGCCAGCAGTTCTGGGGGGGGCGATGGCTACACCTTC.